Below, 30 T cell receptor beta chains from the same sample are listed, as sequenced in a study of blood T cell repertoires in COVID-19. Assay used: immunoSEQ multiplex PCR; TCRdb lists only in-frame clones, some missing. The repertoire holds some 250,000 clones, about nine tenths seen once, with approximately 7.6% in the top ten. The sequencing input was peripheral blood. The source of these receptors is a man aged 60 to 75 who had recovered from COVID-19.

This clone was seen just once. The chain joins TRBV10-3 to TRBJ2-1, with 15 bases fitting TRBD2. Trimming at V came to 4 bases and at J to 13 bases, leaving 14 bases not matched to a gene. This CDR3 has 17 residues. Germline V gene lookup returns CDR1 ENHRY and CDR2 SYGVKD. CDR3 region: CAISGGLAGGKSGPQFF. In nucleotides, the CDR3 is TGTGCCATCAGTGGGGGACTAGCGGGGGGTAAGTCAGGCCCCCAGTTCTTC.

The chain has TRBV6-1 and TRBJ1-1; 7 nucleotides line up with TRBD1. The germline gives CDR1 MNHNS, CDR2 SASEGT. V dropped 4 bases and J dropped 1; count of bases not matched to a gene: 9. CDR3 size: 16 residues. The DNA for the CDR3 is TGTGCCAGCAGTGGATATTATCAGGGGGGGAACACTGAAGCTTTCTTT. Translating gives CASSGYYQGGNTEAFF.

CDR3 coding DNA: TGTGCCAGCTCACCATCTGGGAGCTCTGGAAACACCATATATTTT. It specifies CASSPSGSSGNTIYF. The V call is TRBV18, the J call TRBJ1-3; no clear D gene. This CDR3 contains 15 residues. The V gene lost 2 bases and the J gene lost 0 bases, with 8 bases spanning the gap. The germline CDR1 and CDR2 sequences are KGHSH and LQKENI.

The chain employs TRBV5-1 and TRBJ1-2; D ambiguous. This CDR3 spans 12 amino acids. Germline assignment: CDR1 SGHRS and CDR2 YFSETQ. The ends were cut back, 1 base at V and 6 bases at J, with 7 bases in the middle. In DNA, the CDR3 is TGCGCCAGCAGCTTGTTTCAGGATGGCTACACCTTC. It codes for CASSLFQDGYTF.

A note on this clone: Relative to the germline gene, one junction end is altered; a read error may explain this. The gene calls are TRBV28 and TRBJ2-5; D unclear. The CDR3 length is 12 residues. Germline assignment: CDR1 MDHEN and CDR2 SYDVKM. The CDR3 DNA sequence: TGTGCCAGCAGTCCCCCCGAGAGCCGGTTGGACTTC. Translation: CASSPPESRLDF. Based on the CDR3 plus reference TRBV28 and TRBJ2-5, the full variable domain is DVKVTQSSRYLVKRTGEKVFLECVQDMDHENMFWYRQDPGLGLRLIYFSYDVKMKEKGDIPEGYSVSREKKERFSLILESASTNQTSMYLCASSPPESRLDFGPGTRLLVL.

This chain connects TRBV21-1 to TRBJ2-1; the table names TRBD2, a call not compared with the DNA. TRBV21-1 has pseudogene status. The CDR3 sequence is 16 residues long. CDR3 sequence reads: CASSKRGAREGHEQFF. Written as DNA, the CDR3 is TGTGCCAGCAGCAAAAGAGGGGCCAGGGAGGGTCATGAGCAGTTCTTC.

The CDR3 loop reads CASSLDGVSGNTIYF. The CDR3 DNA follows: TGCGCCAGCAGCTTGGACGGGGTATCTGGAAACACCATATATTTT. This chain uses TRBV5-1 with TRBJ1-3; D is unclear. V dropped 0 bases and J dropped 1 base, with 8 bases sitting between them. Germline CDR1 SGHRS, CDR2 YFSETQ. The CDR3 is 15 residues long. The full variable domain, with the rest looked up from reference TRBV5-1 and TRBJ1-3, is KAGVTQTPRYLIKTRGQQVTLSCSPISGHRSVSWYQQTPGQGLQFLFEYFSETQRNKGNFPGRFSGRQFSNSRSEMNVSTLELGDSALYLCASSLDGVSGNTIYFGEGSWLTVV.

The rearrangement links TRBV6-5 to TRBJ2-3, with 7 bases matching TRBD1. V shed 4 bases, J shed 2 bases, and the junction held 6 bases outside the gene matches. This CDR3 comprises 15 residues. CDR1 is MNHEY, CDR2 SVGAGI, per germline. CDR3 in DNA: TGTGCCAGCAGTTCCAGACAGGGTGCCACAGATACGCAGTATTTT. Translated: CASSSRQGATDTQYF.

This clone was recorded a few times. This chain connects TRBV7-6 to TRBJ2-7; the match to TRBD1 covers 9 bases. V dropped 5 bases and J dropped 3; count of bases not matched to a gene: 8. Germline CDR1 and CDR2: SGHVS and FNYEAQ. The length of the CDR3 is 15 residues. CDR3 in DNA: TGTGCCAGCAGCCCAATACAGGGGGCCGGCTACGAGCAGTACTTC. Protein product: CASSPIQGAGYEQYF.

This clone was seen more than once but under ten times. CDR3 sequence reads: CASSTGDAKNIQYF. CDR3 sequence (DNA): TGTGCCAGTAGTACGGGGGACGCCAAAAACATTCAGTACTTC. The rearrangement joins TRBV19 to TRBJ2-4, with D maybe TRBD2 (6 bases). V lost 4 bases, J lost 1 base, and 8 bases lay in between. Germline lookup yields CDR1 LNHDA and CDR2 SQIVND (reference sequence). This CDR3 has 14 amino acids.

The chain joins TRBV6-5 to TRBJ2-7; tentative D call: TRBD1 (6 bases). Germline V CDR1 and CDR2: MNHEY, SVGAGI. The ends were cut back, 4 bases at V and 3 bases at J, with 19 bases in the middle. This CDR3 contains 16 residues. In DNA form, the CDR3 reads TGTGCCAGCAGTTCCCCCGGACAGTACAGTCTCTACGAGCAGTACTTC. Its protein is CASSSPGQYSLYEQYF.

This clone was counted between two and nine times. The chain combines TRBV7-7 with TRBJ1-5, with D maybe TRBD1 (5 bases). The CDR3 loop spans 14 amino acids. Trimming cost V 0 bases and J 6 bases, with 9 bases left between them. Germline loops: CDR1 SSHAT, CDR2 FNYEAQ (reference sequence). DNA for the CDR3: TGTGCCAGCAGCTTAGCCCCGGGGGGTCAGCCCCAGCATTTT. This gives the protein CASSLAPGGQPQHF.

The chain combines TRBV2 with TRBJ1-6, with 9 bases identical to TRBD1. Germline-derived CDR1 and CDR2 are SNHLY and FYNNEI. CDR3 length: 14 residues. The junction had 9 bases not matched to a gene; V was cut back by 6 bases and J by 12 bases. The CDR3 sequence is CASRATGGHLPLHF. CDR3 in DNA: TGTGCCAGCAGAGCGACAGGGGGTCATTTACCCCTCCACTTT.

V usage is TRBV13 and J usage is TRBJ2-5; perhaps TRBD2 as D (5 bases). This CDR3 comprises 14 residues. The V and J ends lost 4 bases and 4 bases respectively, with 13 bases between them. CDR1 is PRHDT, CDR2 FYEKMQ, per germline (reference sequence). Written as DNA, the CDR3 is TGTGCCAGCAGCTCTTGGGCTAGCCGAGAGACCCAGTACTTC. It codes for CASSSWASRETQYF.

This clone has only one observation. The V gene is TRBV24-1, the J gene TRBJ1-2; a weak D match, TRBD1 (6 bases). The V gene's germline CDR1 is KGHDR and CDR2 SFDVKD. CDR3 length equals 13 residues. The V end was cut by 10 bases, the J end by 6 bases, with 17 bases between. The chain's CDR3 is CATRPAGGNGYTF. DNA for the CDR3: TGTGCCACTCGCCCGGCGGGGGGCAATGGCTACACCTTC.

The chain combines TRBV7-9 with TRBJ1-6; 10 nucleotides match TRBD1. The CDR3 is 15 amino acids. Germline lookup yields CDR1 SEHNR and CDR2 FQNEAQ (reference sequence). Losses at the gene ends were 5 bases for V and 15 bases for J; bases not matched to a gene: 13. The CDR3 bases are TGTGCCAGCAGCCCACGGGGGTTGGGACAGGGGAACCTCCACTTT. Translated: CASSPRGLGQGNLHF.

The chain is built from TRBV9 and TRBJ2-1, with 12 bases identical to TRBD2. V lost 5 bases and J lost 0; bases outside the gene matches: 12. CDR1 and CDR2 (germline): SGDLS, YYNGEE. The CDR3 consists of 19 residues. The CDR3 spells CASSIATSGGDTSYNEQFF. The CDR3 DNA is TGTGCCAGCAGTATCGCGACTAGCGGGGGTGATACCTCCTACAATGAGCAGTTCTTC.

This clone was detected once. This chain uses TRBV11-2 with TRBJ2-5; D might be TRBD1 (7 bases). From germline, CDR1 is SGHAT and CDR2 FQNNGV. This CDR3 region has 16 residues. V was clipped by 5 bases and J by 11 bases, with 27 bases between them. The CDR3 loop reads CASSGGSQGEAPNQYF. The CDR3 DNA is TGTGCCAGCAGCGGGGGGAGTCAGGGGGAGGCCCCCAATCAGTACTTC.

The chain has TRBV9 and TRBJ1-1; 9 bases align to TRBD1. The length of the CDR3 is 15 residues. Per the germline V gene, CDR1 is SGDLS and CDR2 is YYNGEE. V was pared by 6 bases and J by 3 bases, with 9 bases of the junction left unmatched. The CDR3 DNA sequence: TGTGCCAGCACCCCCTCCGGACAGGGGTACACTGAAGCTTTCTTT. Its protein product is CASTPSGQGYTEAFF.

The chain recombines TRBV18 with TRBJ1-5; D remains ambiguous. The CDR3 is 15 residues long. Germline V CDR1 and CDR2: KGHSH, LQKENI. V was trimmed by 1 base and J by 3 bases, leaving 10 bases between them. DNA of the CDR3: TGTGCCAGCTCACCACGATCAGCGTCCAATCAGCCCCAGCATTTT. As protein: CASSPRSASNQPQHF.

This clone has a handful of counts. This chain uses TRBV13 with TRBJ1-2; weak D call: TRBD1 (6 bases). There are 15 residues in the CDR3. V gave up 2 bases and J gave up 8 bases, with 18 bases separating them. Germline CDR1 PRHDT, CDR2 FYEKMQ (reference sequence). The CDR3, as DNA: TGTGCCAGCAGCTTAATGCTTGACTTGAGGGGGGGCTACACCTTC. It encodes CASSLMLDLRGGYTF. Full variable domain (outside the CDR3, taken from reference TRBV13 and TRBJ1-2): AAGVIQSPRHLIKEKRETATLKCYPIPRHDTVYWYQQGPGQDPQFLISFYEKMQSDKGSIPDRFSAQQFSDYHSELNMSSLELGDSALYFCASSLMLDLRGGYTFGSGTRLTVV.

The J gene is TRBJ2-3, the V gene TRBV2, with D maybe TRBD2 (6 bases). Germline assignment: CDR1 SNHLY and CDR2 FYNNEI. V lost 3 bases, J lost 2 bases, and 9 bases lay in between. The CDR3 sequence is 14 residues long. CDR3 sequence: CASSDVRDTDTQYF. DNA of the CDR3: TGTGCCAGCAGTGACGTGCGGGACACAGATACGCAGTATTTT.

The chain is built from TRBV10-2 and TRBJ1-1; TRBD1 is a possible D gene (6 bases). V was shortened by 6 bases and J by 1 base, with 24 bases between the two germline ends. There are 18 residues in the CDR3. Germline CDR1 reads WSHSY; CDR2 reads SAAADI. The DNA of the CDR3 is TGCGCCAGCAGCGAGACAGGTCTCAAACGGTTGGGGAACACTGAAGCTTTCTTT. Residues: CASSETGLKRLGNTEAFF.

Only one count was recorded for this clone. The rearrangement uses TRBV29-1 and TRBJ1-1; TRBD1 aligns across 7 bases. This CDR3 contains 13 residues. The germline V gene encodes CDR1 SQVTM and CDR2 ANQGSEA. Trimming removed 5 bases from V and 2 bases from J; junction bases left unmatched: 5. CDR3 loop: CSVQTGSNTEAFF. Here the CDR3 DNA reads TGCAGCGTTCAGACAGGGTCCAACACTGAAGCTTTCTTT.

The genes are TRBV7-9 and TRBJ2-1, with a possible D match to TRBD2 (5 bases). Trimming cost V 5 bases and J 2 bases, with 13 bases left between them. This CDR3 comprises 15 residues. Per germline, CDR1 SEHNR and CDR2 FQNEAQ (reference sequence). The CDR3 loop is CASSPRGLAYNEQFF. The CDR3 region has the DNA TGTGCCAGCAGCCCCCGCGGGCTGGCCTACAATGAGCAGTTCTTC.

This chain connects TRBV6-1 to TRBJ1-4; D possibly corresponds to TRBD1 (6 bases). The ends were cut back, 1 base at V and 7 bases at J, with 13 bases in the middle. In germline, CDR1 is MNHNS, CDR2 SASEGT. There are 15 residues in the CDR3. CDR3 nucleotides: TGTGCCAGCAGTGAAGTCCCGGGGGGCGCTGAAAAACTGTTTTTT. This gives the protein CASSEVPGGAEKLFF.

The chain employs TRBV5-1 and TRBJ2-6; no definite D call. The CDR3 has 15 amino acids. Trimming shortened V by 4 bases and J by 0 bases, and 8 bases separated the two germline ends. From germline, CDR1 is SGHRS and CDR2 YFSETQ. Here the CDR3 reads CASSQVYSGANVLTF. As DNA, the CDR3 is TGCGCCAGCAGCCAGGTTTACTCTGGGGCCAACGTCCTGACTTTC.

Concerning this clone: Other DNA sequences in the sample encode the same CDR3. The chain joins TRBV2 to TRBJ2-3; D is possibly TRBD2 (7 bases). Germline assignment: CDR1 SNHLY and CDR2 FYNNEI. The CDR3 is made up of 14 amino acids. Trimming took 8 bases from V and 1 from J, leaving 13 bases between them. The CDR3, as DNA: TGTGCCAGCTCGAGGGGGGGCGGCACAGATACGCAGTATTTT. The encoded protein is CASSRGGGTDTQYF.

This clone is a singleton in its sample. The rearrangement joins TRBV2 to TRBJ2-1; the match to TRBD1 covers 9 bases. The V gene's germline CDR1 is SNHLY and CDR2 FYNNEI. CDR3 length: 15 residues. Trimming removed 3 bases from V and 7 bases from J; junction bases left unmatched: 7. As DNA, the CDR3 is TGTGCCAGCAGTGACCGTCCCGGGACAGGGAATGAGCAGTTCTTC. Translation: CASSDRPGTGNEQFF.

This clone occurred a few times. The rearrangement joins TRBV19 to TRBJ2-7; D unclear. Germline loops: CDR1 LNHDA, CDR2 SQIVND (reference sequence). CDR3 length: 15 residues. Trimming removed 3 bases from V and 0 bases from J, with 12 bases in between. The CDR3 coding sequence is TGTGCCAGTAGTATCTCGTCCAGGTCCTCCTACGAGCAGTACTTC. Protein sequence: CASSISSRSSYEQYF.